A selection of T cell receptor beta chains follows, all from one sample in a study of blood T cell repertoires in COVID-19. Clones were sequenced by immunoSEQ multiplex PCR, and TCRdb holds only the in-frame ones, with some missing. The sample contains 140,000 to 150,000 clones, under 90% of which appear only once. Sequenced input: peripheral blood. These receptor sequences come from a human donor in a cohort sampled during active COVID-19. Both conserved end residues are part of each CDR3. A D gene is named only where the DNA matches it firmly. Rows may omit the clone size; those that give it use once, few, many or a size class.

CDR3nt,CDR3aa,abundance,d_gene,v_gene,j_gene
TGTGCCAGCCTCCCGCCGGGGACAGGGGGGATAGCTTTCTTT,CASLPPGTGGIAFF,.,TRBD1,TRBV19,TRBJ1-1
TGTGCCAGTAGTAGCCCTCGGACAGCCCCGGGGGAGACCCAGTACTTC,CASSSPRTAPGETQYF,.,.,TRBV19,TRBJ2-5
TGTGCCATCAGCCCCGGGACAGGGGTCGAAAAACTGTTTTTT,CAISPGTGVEKLFF,.,TRBD1,TRBV10-3,TRBJ1-4
TGTGCCAGCAGCCATAGGGAGACCGGGGAGCTGTTTTTT,CASSHRETGELFF,.,.,TRBV3-1/TRBV3-2,TRBJ2-2
TGCGCCAGCAGCAATACAGGGAGAACTAATGAAAAACTGTTTTTT,CASSNTGRTNEKLFF,.,.,TRBV5-1,TRBJ1-4
TGTGCCATACGTTCGGGAGCGAACACCGGGGAGCTGTTTTTT,CAIRSGANTGELFF,.,.,TRBV10-3,TRBJ2-2
TGTGCCAGCAGCTTAGGCAGGGGATCGGTAGAACTGTTTTTT,CASSLGRGSVELFF,.,.,TRBV7-9,TRBJ1-4
TGTGCCAGCAGCTTACAAGCGGGCTCCTACAATGAGCAGTTCTTC,CASSLQAGSYNEQFF,.,.,TRBV11-2,TRBJ2-1
TGCGCCAGCAGCTTGGCCGACGGGTCTAGCACAGATACGCAGTATTTT,CASSLADGSSTDTQYF,.,.,TRBV5-1,TRBJ2-3
TGTGCCAGCAGCGTTCGGCTAGGATACGAGGTTACTTTCTTT,CASSVRLGYEVTFF,.,.,TRBV11-3,TRBJ1-1
TGTGCCAGCAAGTTTACCGGCAGGGCGGAGACCCAGTACTTC,CASKFTGRAETQYF,once,.,TRBV27,TRBJ2-5
TGTGCCAGCTCAGCCTTACAGGGCGGCACAGATACGCAGTATTTT,CASSALQGGTDTQYF,once,.,TRBV18,TRBJ2-3
TGTGCCAGTAGTACGTCAAAGAGTCAAGAGACCCAGTACTTC,CASSTSKSQETQYF,.,.,TRBV19,TRBJ2-5
TGTGCCAGCAGCTCGGGGGGATTAGGGAACACTGAAGCTTTCTTT,CASSSGGLGNTEAFF,.,.,TRBV6-2/TRBV6-3,TRBJ1-1
TGCGCCAGCAGCTTGGGGTGGGGGGGCAATCAGCCCCAGCATTTT,CASSLGWGGNQPQHF,.,.,TRBV5-1,TRBJ1-5
TGTGCCAGCGGGGGGACAGGACTAGTGGGAGAGACCCAGTACTTC,CASGGTGLVGETQYF,.,.,TRBV11-3,TRBJ2-5
TGTGCCAGTAGTATAGATCCCGGTATTGGACTGGGTCAACAGCCCCAGCATTTT,CASSIDPGIGLGQQPQHF,.,.,TRBV19,TRBJ1-5
TGTGCCAGCAGCTTATCCCCCGGGGAGGGCGAGCAGTTCTTC,CASSLSPGEGEQFF,.,TRBD2,TRBV7-3,TRBJ2-1
TGTGCCAGCAGTGCCGACAGGTTAACGGGCAATCAGCCCCAGCATTTT,CASSADRLTGNQPQHF,once,.,TRBV6-1,TRBJ1-5
TGTGCCAGCAAGGACAGGGTAGACTATGGCTACACCTTC,CASKDRVDYGYTF,few,TRBD1,TRBV6-5,TRBJ1-2
TGTGCCAGCAGCTCGAGGACAGGGGGCGATAGCGGGGAGCTGTTTTTT,CASSSRTGGDSGELFF,.,TRBD1,TRBV11-3,TRBJ2-2
TGTGCCAGCTCACCATCGTCGGACAGCAACTATGGCTACACCTTC,CASSPSSDSNYGYTF,.,.,TRBV18,TRBJ1-2
TGTGCCAGCAGTGGGAGTACTCAGCCCCAGCATTTT,CASSGSTQPQHF,few,.,TRBV2,TRBJ1-5
TGCGCCAGCAGCCAAGAGGCAGGGATAGGCACAGATACGCAGTATTTT,CASSQEAGIGTDTQYF,.,.,TRBV4-1,TRBJ2-3
TGTGCCAGCAGCGAACCAGGGGGAACTGAAGCTTTCTTT,CASSEPGGTEAFF,.,TRBD1,TRBV11-1,TRBJ1-1
TGTGCCAGCAGTTTTCTAGTCGGCAATGAGCAGTTCTTC,CASSFLVGNEQFF,.,.,TRBV12-3/TRBV12-4,TRBJ2-1
TGTGCCAGCAGCTTACAGATGAACACCGGGGAGCTGTTTTTT,CASSLQMNTGELFF,.,.,TRBV7-2,TRBJ2-2
TGTGCCAGCAGCCCCGGACAGGGATGGGATCAACTCACCTTC,CASSPGQGWDQLTF,.,TRBD1,TRBV11-3,TRBJ1-2
TGTGCCAGCAGCTCCGGACTACTAAATGAGCAGTTCTTC,CASSSGLLNEQFF,.,.,TRBV7-2,TRBJ2-1
TGTGCCAGCAGTTACGCGGGGGCCCAAGAGACCCAGTACTTC,CASSYAGAQETQYF,.,.,TRBV6-2/TRBV6-3,TRBJ2-5
TGCGCCAGCAGAACCGGGACTAGCGGCCGTATTTACAATGAGCAGTTCTTC,CASRTGTSGRIYNEQFF,once,TRBD2,TRBV5-1,TRBJ2-1
TGTGCCAGCAGCGTAGGCGGGGTTAGCGGGACGGCAGATACGCAGTATTTT,CASSVGGVSGTADTQYF,.,TRBD2,TRBV9,TRBJ2-3
TGTGCCAGCAGCTCGGGACAGGCTGGGGATACGCAGTATTTT,CASSSGQAGDTQYF,.,TRBD1,TRBV3-1/TRBV3-2,TRBJ2-3
TGTGCCAGCAGTTACTCGGTAGCAGATACGCAGTATTTT,CASSYSVADTQYF,.,.,TRBV6-5,TRBJ2-3
TGTGCCACCAGCGGCGGGTGGACAGATACGCAGTATTTT,CATSGGWTDTQYF,.,.,TRBV24-1,TRBJ2-3
TGTGCCAGCAGCCTAGTCGGGACAGGTGGCTACGAGCAGTACTTC,CASSLVGTGGYEQYF,.,TRBD1,TRBV7-2,TRBJ2-7
TGTGCCAGCAGCTTTGGAGACCCAAATTCACCCCTCCACTTT,CASSFGDPNSPLHF,.,.,TRBV7-2,TRBJ1-6
TGTGCCAGCAGCTTGGGAGGAAACACTGAAGCTTTCTTT,CASSLGGNTEAFF,.,.,TRBV11-1,TRBJ1-1
TGTGCCAGTAGAGGGGAGGGGAACGTACGTGGAAACACCATATATTTT,CASRGEGNVRGNTIYF,.,.,TRBV19,TRBJ1-3
TGTGCCAGCAGTGAAGCCGCTAGCGGGGGGACTACCTACGAGCAGTACTTC,CASSEAASGGTTYEQYF,.,TRBD2,TRBV6-1,TRBJ2-7
TGTGCCAGCAGCTTAGGGACTAAGGACCCAGATACGCAGTATTTT,CASSLGTKDPDTQYF,.,.,TRBV11-2,TRBJ2-3
TGTGCCAGCAGGGTTCCGGGATTCTATGGCTACACCTTC,CASRVPGFYGYTF,.,.,TRBV6-5,TRBJ1-2
TGCGCCAGCAGCCCTACAGTGAACACTGAAGCTTTCTTT,CASSPTVNTEAFF,once,.,TRBV4-1,TRBJ1-1
TGTGCCAGCAGCCGTCAACGCACTAGCGGAAACAATGAGCAGTTCTTC,CASSRQRTSGNNEQFF,.,TRBD2,TRBV7-9,TRBJ2-1
TGTGCCACCGGCGGGAGTGCGTACAATGAGCAGTTCTTC,CATGGSAYNEQFF,.,TRBD2,TRBV24-1,TRBJ2-1
TGTGCCAGCAGTAATTCCAGGGGAAGGGGCATTCAGTACTTC,CASSNSRGRGIQYF,.,.,TRBV27,TRBJ2-4
TGTGCCAGCAGCCCGGAGGCTAGCACAGATACGCAGTATTTT,CASSPEASTDTQYF,.,.,TRBV7-2,TRBJ2-3
TGCGCCAGCAGCTTGTTACAGGGGAAAAACCAAGAGACCCAGTACTTC,CASSLLQGKNQETQYF,.,TRBD1,TRBV5-1,TRBJ2-5
TGTGCCAGCAGCCTCGGGCGGGGGACCCCTGAGCAGTTCTTC,CASSLGRGTPEQFF,once,TRBD2,TRBV7-2,TRBJ2-1
TGTGCCAGCAGCTTAGACTGGAACACCGGGGAGCTGTTTTTT,CASSLDWNTGELFF,once,.,TRBV7-2,TRBJ2-2
TGTGCCAGTAGCAGGGGCTGGGGGGGATCCTACAATGAGCAGTTCTTC,CASSRGWGGSYNEQFF,.,.,TRBV19,TRBJ2-1
TGCGCCAGCAGCCAAGCGCTAGCGGGGGTCACCGGGGAGCTGTTTTTT,CASSQALAGVTGELFF,.,TRBD2,TRBV4-3,TRBJ2-2
TGTGCCAGCAGCTTGGGGCTAGCGACTTACAATGAGCAGTTCTTC,CASSLGLATYNEQFF,once,.,TRBV5-8,TRBJ2-1
TGCAGTGCTAGTCTGGCACTAGCGGCTTACAATGAGCAGTTCTTC,CSASLALAAYNEQFF,.,TRBD2,TRBV20-1,TRBJ2-1
TGTGCCAGCAGCTTGGCGGGCCTTAGCACAGATACGCAGTATTTT,CASSLAGLSTDTQYF,.,.,TRBV11-3,TRBJ2-3